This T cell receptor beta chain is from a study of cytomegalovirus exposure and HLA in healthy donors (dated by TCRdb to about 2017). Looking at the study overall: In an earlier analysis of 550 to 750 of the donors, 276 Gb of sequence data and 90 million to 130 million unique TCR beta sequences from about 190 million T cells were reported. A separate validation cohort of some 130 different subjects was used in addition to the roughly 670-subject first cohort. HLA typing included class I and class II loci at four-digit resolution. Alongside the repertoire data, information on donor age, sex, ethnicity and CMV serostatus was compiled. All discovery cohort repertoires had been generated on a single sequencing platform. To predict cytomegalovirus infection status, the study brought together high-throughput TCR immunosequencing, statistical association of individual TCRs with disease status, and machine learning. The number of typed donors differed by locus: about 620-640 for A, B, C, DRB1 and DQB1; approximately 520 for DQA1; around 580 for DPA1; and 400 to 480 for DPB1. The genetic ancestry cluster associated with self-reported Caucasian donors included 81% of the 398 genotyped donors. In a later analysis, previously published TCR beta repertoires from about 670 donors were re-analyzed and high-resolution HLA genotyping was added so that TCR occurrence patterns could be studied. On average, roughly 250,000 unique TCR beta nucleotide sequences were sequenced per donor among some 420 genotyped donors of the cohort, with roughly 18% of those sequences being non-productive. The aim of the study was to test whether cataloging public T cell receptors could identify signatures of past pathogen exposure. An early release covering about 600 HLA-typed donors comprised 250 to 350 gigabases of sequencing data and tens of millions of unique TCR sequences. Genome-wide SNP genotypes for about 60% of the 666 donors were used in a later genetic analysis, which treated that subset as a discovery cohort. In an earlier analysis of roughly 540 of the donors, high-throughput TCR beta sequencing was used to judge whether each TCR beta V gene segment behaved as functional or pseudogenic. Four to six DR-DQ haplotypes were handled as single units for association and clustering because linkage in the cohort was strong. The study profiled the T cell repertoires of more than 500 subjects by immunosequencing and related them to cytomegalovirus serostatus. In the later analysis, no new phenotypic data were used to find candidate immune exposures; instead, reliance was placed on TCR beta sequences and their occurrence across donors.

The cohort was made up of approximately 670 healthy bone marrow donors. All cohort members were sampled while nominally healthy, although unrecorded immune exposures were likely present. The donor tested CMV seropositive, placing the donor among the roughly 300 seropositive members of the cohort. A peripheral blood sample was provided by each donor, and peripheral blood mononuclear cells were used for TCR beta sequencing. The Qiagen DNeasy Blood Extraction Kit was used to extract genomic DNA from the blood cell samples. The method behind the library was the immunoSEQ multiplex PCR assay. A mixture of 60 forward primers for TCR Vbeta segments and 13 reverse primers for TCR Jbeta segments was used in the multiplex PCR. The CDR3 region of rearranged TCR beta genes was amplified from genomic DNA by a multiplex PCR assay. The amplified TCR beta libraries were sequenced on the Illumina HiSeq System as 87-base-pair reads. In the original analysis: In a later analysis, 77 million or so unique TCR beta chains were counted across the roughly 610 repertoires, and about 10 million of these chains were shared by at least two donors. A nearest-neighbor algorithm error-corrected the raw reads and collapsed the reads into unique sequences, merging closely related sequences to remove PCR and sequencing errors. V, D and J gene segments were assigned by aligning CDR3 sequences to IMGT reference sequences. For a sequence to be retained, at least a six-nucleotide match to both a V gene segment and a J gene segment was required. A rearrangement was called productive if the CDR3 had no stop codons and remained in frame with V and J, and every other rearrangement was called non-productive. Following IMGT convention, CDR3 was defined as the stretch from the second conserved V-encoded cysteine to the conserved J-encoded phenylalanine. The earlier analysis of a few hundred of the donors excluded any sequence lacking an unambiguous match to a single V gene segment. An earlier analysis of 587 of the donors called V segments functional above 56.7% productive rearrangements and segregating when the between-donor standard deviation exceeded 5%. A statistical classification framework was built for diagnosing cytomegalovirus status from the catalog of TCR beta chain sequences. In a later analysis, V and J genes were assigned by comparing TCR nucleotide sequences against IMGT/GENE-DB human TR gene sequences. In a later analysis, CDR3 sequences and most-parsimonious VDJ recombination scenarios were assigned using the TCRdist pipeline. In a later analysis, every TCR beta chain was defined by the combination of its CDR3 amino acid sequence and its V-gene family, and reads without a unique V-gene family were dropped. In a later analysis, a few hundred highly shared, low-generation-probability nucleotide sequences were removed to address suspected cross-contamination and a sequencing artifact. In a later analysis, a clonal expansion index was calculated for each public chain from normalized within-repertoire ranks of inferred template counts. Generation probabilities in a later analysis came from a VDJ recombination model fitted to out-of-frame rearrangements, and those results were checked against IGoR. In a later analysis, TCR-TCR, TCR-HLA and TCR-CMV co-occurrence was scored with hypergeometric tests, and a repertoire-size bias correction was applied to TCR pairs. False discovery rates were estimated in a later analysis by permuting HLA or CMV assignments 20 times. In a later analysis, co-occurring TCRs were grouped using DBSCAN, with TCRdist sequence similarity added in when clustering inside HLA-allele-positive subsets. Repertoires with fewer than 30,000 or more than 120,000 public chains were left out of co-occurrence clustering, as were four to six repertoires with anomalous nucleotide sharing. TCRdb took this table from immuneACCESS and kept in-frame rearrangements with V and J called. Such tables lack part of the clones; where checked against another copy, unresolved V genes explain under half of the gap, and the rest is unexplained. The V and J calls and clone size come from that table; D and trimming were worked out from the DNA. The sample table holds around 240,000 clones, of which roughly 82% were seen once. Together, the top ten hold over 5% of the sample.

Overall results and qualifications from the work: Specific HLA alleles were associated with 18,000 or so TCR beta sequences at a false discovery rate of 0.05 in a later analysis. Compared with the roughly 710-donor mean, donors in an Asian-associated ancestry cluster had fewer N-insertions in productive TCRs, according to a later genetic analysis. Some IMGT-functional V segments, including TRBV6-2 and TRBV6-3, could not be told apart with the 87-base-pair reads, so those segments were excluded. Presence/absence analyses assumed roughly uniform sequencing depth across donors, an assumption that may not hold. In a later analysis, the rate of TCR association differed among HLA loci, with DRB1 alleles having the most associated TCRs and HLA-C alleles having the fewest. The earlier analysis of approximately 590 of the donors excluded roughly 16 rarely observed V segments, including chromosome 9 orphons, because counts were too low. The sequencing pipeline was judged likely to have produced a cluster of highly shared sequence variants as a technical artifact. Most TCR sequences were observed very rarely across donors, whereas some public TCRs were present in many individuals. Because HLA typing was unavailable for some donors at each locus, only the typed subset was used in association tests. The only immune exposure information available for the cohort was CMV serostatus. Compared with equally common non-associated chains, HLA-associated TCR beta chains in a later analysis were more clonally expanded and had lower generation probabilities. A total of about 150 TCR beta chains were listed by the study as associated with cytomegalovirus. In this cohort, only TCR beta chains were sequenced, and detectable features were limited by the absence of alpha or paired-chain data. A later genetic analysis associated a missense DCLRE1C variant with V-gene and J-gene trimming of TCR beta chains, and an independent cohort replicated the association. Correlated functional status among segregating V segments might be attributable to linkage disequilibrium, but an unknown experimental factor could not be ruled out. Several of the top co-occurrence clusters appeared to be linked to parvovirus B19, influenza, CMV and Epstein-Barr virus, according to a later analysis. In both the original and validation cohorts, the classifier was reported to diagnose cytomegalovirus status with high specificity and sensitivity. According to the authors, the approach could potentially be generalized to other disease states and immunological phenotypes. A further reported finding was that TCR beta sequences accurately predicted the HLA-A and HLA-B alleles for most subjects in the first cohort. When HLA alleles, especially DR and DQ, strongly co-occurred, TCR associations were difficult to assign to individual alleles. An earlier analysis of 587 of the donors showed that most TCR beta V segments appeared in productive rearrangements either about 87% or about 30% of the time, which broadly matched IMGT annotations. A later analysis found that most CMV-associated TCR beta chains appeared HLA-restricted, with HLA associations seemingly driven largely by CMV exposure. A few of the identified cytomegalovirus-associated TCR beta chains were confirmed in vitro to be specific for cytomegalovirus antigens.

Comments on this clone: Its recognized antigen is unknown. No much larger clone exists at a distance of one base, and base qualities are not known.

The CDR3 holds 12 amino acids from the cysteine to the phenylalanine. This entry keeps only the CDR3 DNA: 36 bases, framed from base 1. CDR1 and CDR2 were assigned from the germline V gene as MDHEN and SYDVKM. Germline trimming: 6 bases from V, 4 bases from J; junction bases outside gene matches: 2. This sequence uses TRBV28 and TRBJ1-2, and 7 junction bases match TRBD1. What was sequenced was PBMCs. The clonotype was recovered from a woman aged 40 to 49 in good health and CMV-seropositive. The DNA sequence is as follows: TGTGCCAGCAGGACAGGGAGCTATGGCTACACCTTC. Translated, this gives CASRTGSYGYTF.